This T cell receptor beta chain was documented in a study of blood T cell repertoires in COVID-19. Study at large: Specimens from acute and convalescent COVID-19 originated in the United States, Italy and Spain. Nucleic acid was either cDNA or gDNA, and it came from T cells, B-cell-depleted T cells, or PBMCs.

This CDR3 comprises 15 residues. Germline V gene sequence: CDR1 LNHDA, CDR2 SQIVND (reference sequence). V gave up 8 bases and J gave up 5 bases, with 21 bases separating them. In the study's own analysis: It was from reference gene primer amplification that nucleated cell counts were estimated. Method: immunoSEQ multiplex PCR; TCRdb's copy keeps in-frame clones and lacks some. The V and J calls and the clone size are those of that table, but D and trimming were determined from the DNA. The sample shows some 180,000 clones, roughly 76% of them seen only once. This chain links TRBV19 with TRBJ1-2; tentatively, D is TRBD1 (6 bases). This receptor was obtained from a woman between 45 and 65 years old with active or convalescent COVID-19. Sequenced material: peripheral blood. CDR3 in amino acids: CASVRGTGIKYGYTF. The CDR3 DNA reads TGTGCCAGTGTTAGGGGAACAGGGATAAAGTATGGCTACACCTTC.